Detailed here is one TCR beta chain. In its sample, this clone was seen once. Its specific antigen is unknown. No qualities accompany the bases; no much larger clone lies one base away. For sequencing of the TCRbeta CDR3 region, genomic DNA was extracted from the sorted cells. The immunoSEQ Assay was used to sequence the TCRbeta CDR3 regions. TCRdb obtained this table from immuneACCESS and retained in-frame rearrangements with V and J assigned. These tables miss some clones; where compared with another copy, unresolved V genes account for less than half of the shortfall, and the remainder is unexplained. For this sample there are tens of thousands of clones; 88% appear just once. The ten top clones hold 0.25% to 0.3% of the sample. Patients with a history of autoimmune disease or receiving systemic immunosuppression were excluded from the trial. In every dose cohort, peripheral blood was drawn for TCR sequencing at baseline, cycle 4 day 1, and cycle 7 day 1. The samples were taken from a phase I, first-in-human, multicenter, open-label dose-escalation trial of ivuxolimab. Adults with locally advanced or metastatic melanoma, renal cell, hepatocellular, or head and neck squamous cell carcinoma were enrolled in the trial. Before TCR sequencing, CD4+ and CD8+ T cells were separately sorted from peripheral blood.

The data originate from a study of OX40 agonist ivuxolimab in advanced cancers. Background on the whole study: Ivuxolimab was an agonistic, fully human IgG2 monoclonal antibody directed against OX40 (CD134), a costimulatory receptor. Intravenous ivuxolimab was administered to patients every 2 weeks at six dose levels: 0.01, 0.1, 0.3, 1.5, 3 and 10 mg/kg. Of the roughly 54 dose-escalation patients, hepatocellular carcinoma was present in roughly 19, melanoma in approximately 15, renal cell carcinoma in 9 and head and neck cancer in 9. The dose-escalation cohort was around 83% male with a mean age of approximately 59 years, ranging from roughly 23 to 90. Patients were allowed to have had prior anti-PD-1, anti-PD-L1 or anti-CTLA-4 therapy, and roughly two fifths of the dose-escalation patients had been treated with checkpoint inhibitors. Three dose-escalation patients achieved partial responses, one with hepatocellular carcinoma and two with cutaneous melanoma. Peripheral TCRbeta sequencing aimed to test whether ivuxolimab altered TCR sequence diversity and caused clonal T-cell expansion. The paper describes the monotherapy dose-escalation part (N ≈ 50 patients) of the phase I trial of ivuxolimab. What the study reported, not specific to this receptor: After ivuxolimab, more expanded clones were found on average in CD8+ T cells than in CD4+ T cells. Antigen specificity was not determined for the clonally expanded peripheral T cells. Partial responders in the 0.1-3.0 mg/kg groups had among the lowest normalized peripheral clonal expansion, especially among CD8+ T cells. At doses of 0.1 to 3.0 mg/kg, clonal expansion of both CD4+ and CD8+ blood T cells was observed from baseline to week 6. Low levels of normalized T-cell clonal expansion were also shown by some nonresponding patients.

The CDR3 holds 15 amino acids from the cysteine to the phenylalanine. The DNA shown is the 45-base CDR3, in frame from base 1. V loses 4 bases at its end and J loses 9 bases; junction bases beyond the gene matches: 4. The germline V gene sets CDR1 to MGHRA and CDR2 to YSYEKL. This receptor chain uses TRBV4-1 and TRBJ2-1, with 15 bases matching TRBD2. Sequenced here: CD4+ or CD8+ T cells sorted from blood, sampled in a trial of the OX40 agonist ivuxolimab. This clonotype was sampled from an adult with an advanced solid tumor such as melanoma, head and neck, liver or kidney cancer. CDR3 region: CASSPGTSGRTEQFF. Here is the DNA: TGCGCCAGCAGCCCCGGGACTAGCGGGAGGACTGAGCAGTTCTTC.